A single sample is the source of the 5 T cell receptor beta chains below, sequenced in a study of blood T cells in healthy people across ages. Together with a sample-barcoded 5' primer, a J-beta primer mix was included in a second PCR lasting about 6 to 11 cycles. TCRdb reanalysed the 5' RACE reads using MiXCR and keeps one entry per CDR3 protein. The sample carries hundreds of thousands of distinct CDR3 sequences, roughly 25% recorded once. The sample was also linked to a second study, of T cells of mothers and their children.

The sample was blood. The receptor source for this set is a boy between 5 and 17 years old in good health.

The rearrangement uses TRBV7-8 and TRBJ2-5, with TRBD1 identical over 8 bases. The germline gives CDR1 SGHVS, CDR2 FQNEAQ. This CDR3 spans 16 amino acids. The trim removed 5 bases at V and 7 bases at J, leaving 15 bases unmatched. CDR3 protein: CASSTPPWTGPMTQYF. In DNA, the CDR3 is TGTGCCAGCAGCACACCACCATGGACAGGGCCTATGACCCAGTACTTC.

In the case of this clonotype: Sequence at one end of the junction differs from germline and may be a read error. The genes are TRBV7-7 and TRBJ2-2; D unresolved. This CDR3 contains 14 residues. Germline lookup yields CDR1 SSHAT and CDR2 FNYEAQ (reference sequence). CDR3 amino acids: CASSLDPNTGELFF. The CDR3 DNA reads TGTGCTAGCAGCTTAGACCCGAACACCGGGGAGCTGTTTTTT.

The chain employs TRBV28 and TRBJ1-2; D ambiguous. Trimming took 2 bases from V and 3 from J, leaving 13 bases between them. Germline V gene data show CDR1 as MDHEN and CDR2 as SYDVKM. The CDR3 is 15 residues long. The CDR3 is CASSLLSGKYYGYTF. For the CDR3, the DNA is TGTGCCAGCAGTTTACTTTCGGGGAAGTACTATGGCTACACCTTC.

The chain employs TRBV19 and TRBJ2-1; TRBD2 matches 7 bases. The J call may be mistaken, given a closer DNA end match to TRBJ2-7. CDR1 is LNHDA and CDR2 is SQIVND in the germline V gene (reference sequence). This CDR3 has 15 residues. The CDR3 DNA reads TGTGCCAGTAGTATTTCGTCTAGCGGCCCCTACGAGCAGTACTTC. Amino acids: CASSISSSGPYEQYF.

J is TRBJ2-5 and V is TRBV25-1; maybe TRBD1 (5 bases). The J call could be wrong; TRBJ2-7 is a better fit for the DNA end. The CDR3 is made up of 14 amino acids. Germline CDR1 is MGHDK and CDR2 is SYGVNS. The CDR3 DNA follows: TGTGCCAGCATTTCCAGGGTTAGGCCCTACGAGCAGTACTTC. Translating it yields CASISRVRPYEQYF.